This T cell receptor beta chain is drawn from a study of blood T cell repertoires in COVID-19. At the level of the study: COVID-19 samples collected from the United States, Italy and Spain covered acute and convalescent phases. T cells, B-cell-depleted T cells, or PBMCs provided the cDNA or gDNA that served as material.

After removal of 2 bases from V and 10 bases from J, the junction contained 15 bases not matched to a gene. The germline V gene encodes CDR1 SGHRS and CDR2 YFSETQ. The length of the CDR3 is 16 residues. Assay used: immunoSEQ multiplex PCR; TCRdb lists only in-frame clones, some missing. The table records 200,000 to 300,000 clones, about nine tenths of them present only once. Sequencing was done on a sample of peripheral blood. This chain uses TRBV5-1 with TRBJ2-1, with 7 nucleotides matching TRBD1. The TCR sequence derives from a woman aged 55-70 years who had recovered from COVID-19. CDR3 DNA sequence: TGCGCCAGCAGCTTTTCCGGGACAGACAATTCTGGGGAGCAGTTCTTC. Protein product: CASSFSGTDNSGEQFF.